The 4 T cell receptor beta chains below were found in one sample sequenced in a study of CD8+ T cells in alopecia areata. The authors extracted RNA and reverse transcribed it into cDNA as the sequencing template. Libraries were prepared by immunoSEQ multiplex PCR; TCRdb keeps only in-frame clonotypes and omits some of them. The data contain around 190,000 clones, roughly 50% of them singletons. Sequencing was carried out using CD8+ T cells sorted from blood. Receptors were obtained from a human donor in good health.

This clone has only a few counts. This chain uses TRBV6-1 with TRBJ2-5; 8 bases map to TRBD1. The germline CDR1 and CDR2 sequences are MNHNS and SASEGT. The CDR3 length is 16 residues. Trimming cost V 0 bases and J 2 bases; bases outside gene matches: 5. In DNA, the CDR3 is TGTGCCAGCAGTGAAGCACCAAGGACAGGGCAAGAGACCCAGTACTTC. Translation: CASSEAPRTGQETQYF.

The chain uses TRBV19 and TRBJ1-1; the D is unclear. Germline CDR1 reads LNHDA; CDR2 reads SQIVND (reference sequence). The CDR3 loop spans 11 amino acids. The V gene lost 5 bases and the J gene lost 6 bases, with 7 bases spanning the gap. This CDR3 is CASSGGPEAFF. For the CDR3, the DNA is TGTGCCAGTAGTGGAGGGCCTGAAGCTTTCTTT.

The V call is TRBV7-3, the J call TRBJ2-3; 8 nucleotides match TRBD2. Germline loops: CDR1 SGHTA, CDR2 FQGTGA. The CDR3 sequence is 16 residues long. Trimming at V came to 5 bases and at J to 2 bases, leaving 9 bases not matched to a gene. The CDR3 DNA reads TGTGCCAGCAGCAGTTACGCGGGGGGCGTCACAGATACGCAGTATTTT. Amino acids: CASSSYAGGVTDTQYF.

The chain uses TRBV7-9 and TRBJ2-7; no reliable D call. Germline loops: CDR1 SEHNR, CDR2 FQNEAQ (reference sequence). Trimming left V 1 base short and J 2 bases short, with 9 bases between. The length of the CDR3 is 14 residues. Here the CDR3 reads CASSLDGYTYEQYF. As DNA, the CDR3 is TGTGCCAGCAGCTTAGACGGGTATACCTACGAGCAGTACTTC. Using reference TRBV7-9 and TRBJ2-7 for the parts outside the CDR3, the full variable domain is DTGVSQNPRHKITKRGQNVTFRCDPISEHNRLYWYRQTLGQGPEFLTYFQNEAQLEKSRLLSDRFSAERPKGSFSTLEIQRTEQGDSAMYLCASSLDGYTYEQYFGPGTRLTVT.